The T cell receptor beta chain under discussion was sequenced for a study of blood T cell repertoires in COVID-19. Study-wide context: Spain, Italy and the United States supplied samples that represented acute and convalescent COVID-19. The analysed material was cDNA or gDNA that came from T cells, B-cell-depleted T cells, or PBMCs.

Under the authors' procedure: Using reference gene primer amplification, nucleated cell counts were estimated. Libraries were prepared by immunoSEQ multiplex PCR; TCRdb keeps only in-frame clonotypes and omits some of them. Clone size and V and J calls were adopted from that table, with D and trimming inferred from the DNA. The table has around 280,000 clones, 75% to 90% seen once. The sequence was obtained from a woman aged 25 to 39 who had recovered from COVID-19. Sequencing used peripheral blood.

In DNA, the CDR3 is TGTGCCAGTACTCCAGGGGACACTAGCAATCAGCCCCAGCATTTT. It yields the protein CASTPGDTSNQPQHF. The chain couples TRBV19 to TRBJ1-5, with a tentative D call TRBD1 (6 bases). This CDR3 has 15 residues. Deletions cut 7 bases from V and 0 bases from J, with 13 bases between. CDR1 and CDR2 (germline): LNHDA, SQIVND (reference sequence).